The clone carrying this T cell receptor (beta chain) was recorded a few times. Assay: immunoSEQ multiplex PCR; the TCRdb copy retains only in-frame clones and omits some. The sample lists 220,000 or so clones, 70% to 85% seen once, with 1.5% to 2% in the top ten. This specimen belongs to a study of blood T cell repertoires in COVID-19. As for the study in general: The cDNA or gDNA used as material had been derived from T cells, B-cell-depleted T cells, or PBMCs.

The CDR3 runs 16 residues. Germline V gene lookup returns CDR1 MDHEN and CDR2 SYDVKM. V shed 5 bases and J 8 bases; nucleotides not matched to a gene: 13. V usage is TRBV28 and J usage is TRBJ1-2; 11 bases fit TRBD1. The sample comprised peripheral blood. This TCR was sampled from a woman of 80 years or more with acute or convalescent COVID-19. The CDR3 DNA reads TGTGCCAGCAGTCAGGGGACATCTCGGACAGGGGGCGGCTACACCTTC. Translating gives CASSQGTSRTGGGYTF.